This T cell receptor beta chain was sequenced in a study of T-cell reconstitution after alpha-beta-depleted transplantation in children. Germline values: CDR1 SGHRS, CDR2 YFSETQ. This CDR3 contains 15 residues. V lost 3 bases and J lost 1, with 11 bases in between. Unique molecular identifiers were incorporated when the TCRbeta library was constructed. MiXCR, run by TCRdb on the PCR reads, gives a single entry per CDR3 protein. The table lists roughly 74,000 distinct CDR3 sequences, 15% to 20% of them singletons. The sample holds a few counts of this clonotype. The clonotype comes from a male patient between 2 and 10 years old who had a stem cell transplant for acute lymphoblastic leukemia, so the T cells may come from the graft donor. The input for sequencing was PBMCs, mostly from graft donor cells, taken 360 days after TCRalphabeta/CD19-depleted stem cell transplant. The chain is built from TRBV5-1 and TRBJ2-1; tentative D call: TRBD2 (6 bases). The CDR3 DNA sequence: TGCGCCAGCAGCTCGGGACTCATGTCCTACAATGAGCAGTTCTTC. This sequence encodes CASSSGLMSYNEQFF.